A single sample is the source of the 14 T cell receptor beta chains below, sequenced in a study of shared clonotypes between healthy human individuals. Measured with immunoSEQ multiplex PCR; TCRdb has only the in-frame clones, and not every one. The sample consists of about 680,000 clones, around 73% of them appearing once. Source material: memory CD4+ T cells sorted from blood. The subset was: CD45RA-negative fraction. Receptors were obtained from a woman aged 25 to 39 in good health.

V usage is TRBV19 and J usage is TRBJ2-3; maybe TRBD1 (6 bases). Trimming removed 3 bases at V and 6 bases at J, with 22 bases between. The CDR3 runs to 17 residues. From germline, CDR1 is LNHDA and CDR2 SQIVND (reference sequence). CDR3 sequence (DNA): TGTGCCAGTAGTATGCAGGAGACAGGACCGTCGACGGATACGCAGTATTTT. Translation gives CASSMQETGPSTDTQYF. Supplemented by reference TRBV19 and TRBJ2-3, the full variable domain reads DGGITQSPKYLFRKEGQNVTLSCEQNLNHDAMYWYRQDPGQGLRLIYYSQIVNDFQKGDIAEGYSVSREKKESFPLTVTSAQKNPTAFYLCASSMQETGPSTDTQYFGPGTRLTVL.

DNA for the CDR3: TGTGCCAGTAGTATACGATACGACAGGGGCGCGGTTCAGTTCTTC. Translating gives CASSIRYDRGAVQFF. The J gene is TRBJ2-1, the V gene TRBV19; 8 bases line up with TRBD1. Germline loops: CDR1 LNHDA, CDR2 SQIVND (reference sequence). Trimming took 2 bases from V and 13 from J; bases not matched to a gene: 13. The CDR3 sequence is 15 residues long.

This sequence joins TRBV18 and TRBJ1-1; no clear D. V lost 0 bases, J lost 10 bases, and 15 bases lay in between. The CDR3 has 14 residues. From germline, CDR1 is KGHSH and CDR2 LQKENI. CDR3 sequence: CASSPPSTNALAFF. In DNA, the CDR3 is TGTGCCAGCTCACCACCAAGTACTAACGCCTTAGCTTTCTTT.

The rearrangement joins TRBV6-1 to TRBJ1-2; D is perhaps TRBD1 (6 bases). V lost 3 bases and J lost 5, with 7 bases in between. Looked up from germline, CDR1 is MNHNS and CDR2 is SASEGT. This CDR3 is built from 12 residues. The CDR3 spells CASSETGYGYTF. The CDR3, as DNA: TGTGCCAGCAGTGAGACAGGTTATGGCTACACCTTC.

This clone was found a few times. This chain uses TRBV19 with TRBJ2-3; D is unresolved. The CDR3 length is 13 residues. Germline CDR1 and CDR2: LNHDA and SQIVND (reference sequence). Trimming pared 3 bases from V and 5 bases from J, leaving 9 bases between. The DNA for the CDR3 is TGTGCCAGTAGTATCCAAATCGGAGATACGCAGTATTTT. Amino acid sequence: CASSIQIGDTQYF. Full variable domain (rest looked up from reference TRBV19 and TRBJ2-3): DGGITQSPKYLFRKEGQNVTLSCEQNLNHDAMYWYRQDPGQGLRLIYYSQIVNDFQKGDIAEGYSVSREKKESFPLTVTSAQKNPTAFYLCASSIQIGDTQYFGPGTRLTVL.

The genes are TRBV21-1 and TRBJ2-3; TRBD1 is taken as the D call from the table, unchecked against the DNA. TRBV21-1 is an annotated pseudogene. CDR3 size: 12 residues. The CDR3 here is CASSRRTDTQYF. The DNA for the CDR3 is TGTGCCAGCAGCAGGCGCACAGATACGCAGTATTTT.

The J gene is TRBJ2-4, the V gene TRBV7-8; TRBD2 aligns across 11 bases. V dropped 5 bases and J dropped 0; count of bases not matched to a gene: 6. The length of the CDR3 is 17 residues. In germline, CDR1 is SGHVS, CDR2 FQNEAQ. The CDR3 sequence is CASSVTSGILAKNIQYF. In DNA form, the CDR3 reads TGTGCCAGCAGCGTGACTAGCGGGATCCTAGCCAAAAACATTCAGTACTTC.

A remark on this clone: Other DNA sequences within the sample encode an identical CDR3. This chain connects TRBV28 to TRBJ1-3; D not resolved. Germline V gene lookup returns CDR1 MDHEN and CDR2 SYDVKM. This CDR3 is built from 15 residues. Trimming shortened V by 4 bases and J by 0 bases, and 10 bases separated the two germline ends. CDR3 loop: CASSSGGSSGNTIYF. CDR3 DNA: TGTGCCAGCAGTTCAGGAGGGAGCTCTGGAAACACCATATATTTT.

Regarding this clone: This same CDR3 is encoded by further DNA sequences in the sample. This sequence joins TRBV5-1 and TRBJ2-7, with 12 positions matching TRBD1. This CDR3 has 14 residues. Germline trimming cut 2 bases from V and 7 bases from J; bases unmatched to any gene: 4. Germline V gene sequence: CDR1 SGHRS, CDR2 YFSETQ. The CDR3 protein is CASSFGTGGGEQYF. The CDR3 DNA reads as TGCGCCAGCAGCTTTGGGACAGGGGGCGGGGAGCAGTACTTC.

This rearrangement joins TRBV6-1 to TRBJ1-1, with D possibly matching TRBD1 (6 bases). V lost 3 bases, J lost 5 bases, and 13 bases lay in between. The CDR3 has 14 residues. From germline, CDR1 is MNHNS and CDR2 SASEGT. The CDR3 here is CASSESGAWTEAFF. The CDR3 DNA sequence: TGTGCCAGCAGTGAGTCGGGGGCTTGGACTGAAGCTTTCTTT.

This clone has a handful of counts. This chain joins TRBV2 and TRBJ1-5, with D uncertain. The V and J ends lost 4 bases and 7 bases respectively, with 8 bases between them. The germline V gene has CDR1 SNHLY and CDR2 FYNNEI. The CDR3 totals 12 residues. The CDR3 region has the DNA TGTGCCAGCAGTGTTGGACGGCAGCCCCAGCATTTT. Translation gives CASSVGRQPQHF. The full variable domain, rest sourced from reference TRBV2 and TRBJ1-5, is EPEVTQTPSHQVTQMGQEVILRCVPISNHLYFYWYRQILGQKVEFLVSFYNNEISEKSEIFDDQFSVERPDGSNFTLKIRSTKLEDSAMYFCASSVGRQPQHFGDGTRLSIL.

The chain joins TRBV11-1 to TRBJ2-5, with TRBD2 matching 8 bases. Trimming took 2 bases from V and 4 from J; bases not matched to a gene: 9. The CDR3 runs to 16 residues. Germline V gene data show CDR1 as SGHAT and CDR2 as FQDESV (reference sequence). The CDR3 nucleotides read TGTGCCAGCAGCTTAAACAGCGGGGGAGGGGGAGAGACCCAGTACTTC. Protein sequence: CASSLNSGGGGETQYF. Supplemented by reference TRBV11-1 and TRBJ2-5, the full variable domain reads EAEVAQSPRYKITEKSQAVAFWCDPISGHATLYWYRQILGQGPELLVQFQDESVVDDSQLPKDRFSAERLKGVDSTLKIQPAELGDSAMYLCASSLNSGGGGETQYFGPGTRLLVL.

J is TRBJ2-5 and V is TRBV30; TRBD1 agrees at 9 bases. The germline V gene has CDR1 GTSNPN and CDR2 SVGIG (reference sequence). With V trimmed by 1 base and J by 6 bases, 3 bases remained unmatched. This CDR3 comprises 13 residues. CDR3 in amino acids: CAWSGTGGKTQYF. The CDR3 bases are TGTGCCTGGAGTGGCACAGGGGGCAAGACCCAGTACTTC.

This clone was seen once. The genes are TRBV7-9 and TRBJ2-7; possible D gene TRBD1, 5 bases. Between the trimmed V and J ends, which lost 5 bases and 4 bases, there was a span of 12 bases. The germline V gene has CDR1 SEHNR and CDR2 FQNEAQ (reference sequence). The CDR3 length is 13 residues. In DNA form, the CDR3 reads TGTGCCAGCAGCAATGACAGAATATACGAGCAGTACTTC. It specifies CASSNDRIYEQYF.